This TCR beta chain appears in the sequencing data of a study of blood T cells in healthy people across ages. Using a J-beta primer mix together with a sample-barcoded 5' primer, a second PCR was run for roughly 6 to 12 cycles. From the 5' RACE reads, TCRdb called clonotypes with MiXCR, one entry per CDR3 protein. This table has 920,000 or so distinct CDR3 sequences, under 55% appearing once. Per-sample yields of isolated PBMCs were at least 6 million. The amount of total RNA extracted per sample was at least 5.5 micrograms. Germline trimming cut 6 bases from V and 2 bases from J; bases unmatched to any gene: 6. CDR1 is LGHDT, CDR2 YNNKEL, per germline (reference sequence). This CDR3 is built from 16 residues. In this sample, this clonotype turned up a few times.

The TCR originated in a woman aged 60-70 years in good health. Sequencing was performed on blood. V and J are TRBV3-1 and TRBJ2-1, with 11 nucleotides matching TRBD2. CDR3 DNA: TGTGCCAGCAGGGCCTTAGCGGGAGGGGCCTACAATGAGCAGTTCTTC. Translating it yields CASRALAGGAYNEQFF.